Listed below are T cell receptor beta chains from one sample, sequenced in a study of T cell repertoires in cytomegalovirus infection. TCRdb processed the reads anew with MiXCR; each CDR3 protein has one entry. The data show around 240,000 distinct CDR3 sequences, approximately 22% seen once. Sequencing input: CD8+ T cells from PBMCs. Receptor source: a human donor in good health (CMV status not recorded). Some clones in this sample may be carry-over from other donors' samples. The CDR3 runs from the conserved cysteine through the conserved F or W. A D gene is named only where the DNA matches it firmly. Clone size appears in some rows only: once, few, many, or a class for an expanded clone.

J	D	size	V	CDR3	DNA
TRBJ1-1	-	many	TRBV7-2	CASSLAGQATEAFF	TGTGCCAGCAGCTTAGCGGGGCAAGCGACTGAAGCTTTCTTT
TRBJ2-7	-	many	TRBV7-9	CASSPEGSLEQYF	TGTGCCAGCAGCCCCGAGGGTTCCCTCGAGCAGTACTTC
TRBJ2-3	-	few	TRBV27	CASSGASTDTQYF	TGTGCCAGCAGTGGGGCCAGCACAGATACGCAGTATTTT
TRBJ2-5	-	few	TRBV11-3	CASSRTGVGETQYF	TGTGCCAGCAGCCGGACGGGGGTCGGGGAGACCCAGTACTTC
TRBJ2-7	-	-	TRBV20-1	CSATDSFRSYEQYF	TGCAGTGCAACTGACAGTTTTCGATCCTACGAGCAGTACTTC
TRBJ1-2	-	few	TRBV29-1	CSVEDLHREPYGYTF	TGCAGCGTTGAAGATCTACACAGGGAGCCGTATGGCTACACCTTC
TRBJ1-1	TRBD1	few	TRBV20-1	CSARGGTGSPNTEAFF	TGCAGTGCTAGAGGGGGGACAGGAAGTCCGAACACTGAAGCTTTCTTT
TRBJ1-1	-	once	TRBV7-9	CASSSSGSVEAFF	TGTGCCAGCAGCTCCTCAGGGTCGGTTGAAGCTTTCTTT
TRBJ2-7	TRBD2	few	TRBV2	CASLAAPYEQYF	TGTGCCAGCCTAGCGGCCCCCTACGAGCAGTACTTC
TRBJ2-7	-	few	TRBV20-1	CSAGDNPYEQYF	TGCAGTGCCGGGGACAACCCCTACGAGCAGTACTTC
TRBJ2-1	-	-	TRBV5-6	CASSFAQAYNEQFF	TGTGCCAGCAGCTTTGCTCAGGCCTACAATGAGCAGTTCTTC
TRBJ2-1	TRBD2	many	TRBV6-1	CASDGGAYNEQFF	TGTGCCAGTGACGGGGGGGCCTACAATGAGCAGTTCTTC
TRBJ2-1	-	-	TRBV7-9	CASSAMGQGLVDEQFF	TGTGCCAGCAGCGCTATGGGGCAGGGCTTGGTAGATGAGCAGTTCTTC
TRBJ1-2	-	-	TRBV2	CASSEVGCYGYTF	TGTGCCAGCAGTGAAGTTGGCTGCTATGGCTACACCTTC
TRBJ1-5	TRBD1	many	TRBV7-2	CASSLFPGGSQPQHF	TGTGCCAGCAGCTTATTTCCAGGGGGAAGTCAGCCCCAGCATTTT
TRBJ2-4	-	few	TRBV6-2/TRBV6-3	CASSYSVNRDPNIQYF	TGTGCCAGCAGTTACTCAGTCAACAGGGACCCAAACATTCAGTACTTC
TRBJ1-5	TRBD1	-	TRBV6-5	CASSRTGSQEPQHF	TGTGCCAGCAGCCGGACAGGGTCTCAGGAGCCCCAGCATTTT
TRBJ1-3	-	few	TRBV12-3/TRBV12-4	CASSALHGNTIYF	TGTGCCAGCAGCGCTCTACATGGAAACACCATATATTTT
TRBJ2-1	-	-	TRBV27	CASSDLTRTVSEQFF	TGTGCCAGCAGCGACCTTACCCGGACAGTAAGTGAGCAGTTCTTC
TRBJ1-5	-	few	TRBV20-1	CSASGGDLDSNQPQHF	TGCAGTGCTAGCGGTGGAGACCTGGATAGCAATCAGCCCCAGCATTTT
TRBJ1-4	TRBD1	many	TRBV12-3/TRBV12-4	CASSRDRKKLFF	TGTGCCAGCAGTCGGGACAGAAAAAAACTGTTTTTT
TRBJ2-7	-	many	TRBV4-1	CASSLSVGSSYEQYF	TGCGCCAGCAGCCTTTCGGTGGGGAGCTCCTACGAGCAGTACTTC
TRBJ2-3	-	-	TRBV7-9	CASSSKGIVRLGTDTQYF	TGTGCCAGCAGCTCCAAAGGGATTGTCAGGCTGGGGACAGATACGCAGTATTTT
TRBJ2-5	-	many	TRBV12-3/TRBV12-4	CASSGWETQYF	TGTGCCAGCAGTGGTTGGGAGACCCAGTACTTC
TRBJ1-2	TRBD1	many	TRBV7-8	CVTGGYYGYTF	TGTGTCACAGGGGGATACTATGGCTACACCTTC
TRBJ2-3	-	few	TRBV12-3/TRBV12-4	CASSLARSTDTQYF	TGTGCCAGCAGTTTGGCCCGTAGCACAGATACGCAGTATTTT
TRBJ2-7	-	many	TRBV7-6	CASSSGAYEQYF	TGTGCCAGCAGCTCCGGGGCCTACGAGCAGTACTTC
TRBJ2-5	TRBD2	-	TRBV20-1	CSASPSGQETQYF	TGCAGTGCTAGTCCTAGCGGACAAGAGACCCAGTACTTC
TRBJ1-5	-	-	TRBV28	CASSPYYGNQPQHF	TGTGCCAGCAGTCCGTACTATGGCAATCAGCCCCAGCATTTT
TRBJ2-1	TRBD2	few	TRBV12-3/TRBV12-4	CASSSGTSGALEQFF	TGTGCCAGCAGTTCGGGGACTAGCGGGGCCCTTGAGCAGTTCTTC
TRBJ1-5	-	many	TRBV7-8	CASSPLEGSDQPQHF	TGTGCCAGCAGCCCTCTCGAGGGTTCCGATCAGCCCCAGCATTTT
TRBJ2-1	-	-	TRBV24-1	CATGGKGRISYNEQFF	TGTGCCACCGGGGGCAAGGGGCGAATTTCCTACAATGAGCAGTTCTTC
TRBJ2-2	TRBD2	-	TRBV28	CASSLFSVAGGPVDTGELFF	TGTGCCAGCAGTTTATTTTCGGTAGCGGGGGGGCCAGTGGACACCGGGGAGCTGTTTTTT
TRBJ1-5	TRBD1	-	TRBV15	CATSSQVGQGGQPQHF	TGTGCCACCAGCAGCCAGGTCGGACAGGGCGGTCAGCCCCAGCATTTT
TRBJ2-1	-	many	TRBV7-6	CASFTYNEQFF	TGTGCCAGCTTCACTTACAATGAGCAGTTCTTC
TRBJ2-3	TRBD1	once	TRBV27	CASSLFRDRGADTQYF	TGTGCCAGCAGTTTATTCCGGGACAGGGGGGCAGATACGCAGTATTTT
TRBJ1-4	-	-	TRBV20-1	CSARVEENEKLFF	TGCAGTGCTAGGGTTGAGGAAAATGAAAAACTGTTTTTT
TRBJ1-2	TRBD1	few	TRBV20-1	CSAGQGAVGYTF	TGCAGTGCTGGACAGGGGGCGGTTGGCTACACCTTC
TRBJ2-2	-	-	TRBV19	CASAGSTGELFF	TGTGCCAGCGCGGGGAGCACCGGGGAGCTGTTTTTT
TRBJ2-2	TRBD2	many	TRBV7-6	CASSPRTSGANTGELFF	TGTGCCAGCAGCCCTCGGACTAGCGGGGCGAACACCGGGGAGCTGTTTTTT